Shown below are 27 T cell receptor beta chains from a single sample sequenced in a study of blood T cell repertoires in COVID-19. Repertoires were generated with immunoSEQ multiplex PCR, while TCRdb's copy carries only in-frame clones and drops some. The sample has under 250,000 clones, around 83% seen once. Sequencing was performed on peripheral blood. The origin of the receptors is a man aged 45-65 years with active or convalescent COVID-19.

The rearrangement uses TRBV25-1 and TRBJ1-3, with 8 bases fitting TRBD1. The germline gives CDR1 MGHDK, CDR2 SYGVNS. The CDR3 consists of 16 residues. Unmatched junction bases numbered 5, after V lost 3 bases and J lost 1 base. CDR3 coding DNA: TGTGCCAGCAGTGAGTGGACAGGGCTTTCTGGAAACACCATATATTTT. This gives the protein CASSEWTGLSGNTIYF.

The genes are TRBV6-4 and TRBJ2-2, with a tentative D call TRBD1 (6 bases). The germline V gene has CDR1 MRHNA and CDR2 SNTAGT. Trimming took off 5 bases at V and 6 bases at J, with 10 bases between the two ends. The CDR3 runs to 13 residues. The CDR3 loop is CASSLTGPGELFF. CDR3 nucleotide sequence: TGTGCCAGCAGTTTGACAGGCCCCGGGGAGCTGTTTTTT.

In DNA form, the CDR3 reads TGTGCCACTAGACTAGCGGGAGCAGATACGCAGTATTTT. Amino acids: CATRLAGADTQYF. This chain connects TRBV19 to TRBJ2-3; 12 nucleotides align to TRBD2. Germline V gene lookup returns CDR1 LNHDA and CDR2 SQIVND (reference sequence). The CDR3 contains 13 residues. The V gene end was trimmed by 10 bases and the J gene end by 4 bases; junction bases not matched to a gene: 3.

The rearrangement uses TRBV10-1 and TRBJ1-1, with D possibly being TRBD1 (6 bases). Trimming took 4 bases from V and 3 from J, leaving 12 bases between them. The germline V gene encodes CDR1 WNHNN and CDR2 SYGVQD (reference sequence). The CDR3 loop spans 14 amino acids. CDR3 nucleotide sequence: TGCGCCAGCAGTGCATCGACAGGCTACACTGAAGCTTTCTTT. Translated: CASSASTGYTEAFF.

This clone showed up just a few times. The V and J genes are TRBV5-6 and TRBJ2-7; 9 bases are shared with TRBD1. Germline V gene sequence: CDR1 SGHDT, CDR2 YYEEEE. This CDR3 spans 15 amino acids. Trimming removed 4 bases from V and 4 bases from J; junction bases left unmatched: 9. The CDR3 region is CASSMVQTGGYEQYF. The CDR3 DNA follows: TGTGCCAGCAGCATGGTCCAGACAGGGGGGTACGAGCAGTACTTC.

J is TRBJ1-1 and V is TRBV5-1; unclear D gene. Trimming cost V 0 bases and J 11 bases, with 17 bases left between them. Germline loops: CDR1 SGHRS, CDR2 YFSETQ. The CDR3 contains 14 residues. Here the CDR3 reads CASSLGTEGAGAFF. CDR3 bases: TGCGCCAGCAGCTTGGGAACAGAGGGCGCCGGGGCTTTCTTT.

The rearrangement joins TRBV3-1 (or the pseudogene TRBV3-2) to TRBJ2-3; 10 bases map to TRBD2. The germline V gene has CDR1 LGHDT and CDR2 YNNKEL (reference sequence). This CDR3 comprises 14 residues. V trimming: 9 bases; J trimming: 2 bases; junction bases outside the gene matches: 5. In DNA form, the CDR3 reads TGTGCCAGTGCGAGCGGGGGGGACACAGATACGCAGTATTTT. It yields the protein CASASGGDTDTQYF.

This clone was counted a single time. The chain employs TRBV2 and TRBJ2-5, with a weak D call TRBD2 (6 bases). Germline assignment: CDR1 SNHLY and CDR2 FYNNEI. The CDR3 is 13 amino acids. Trimming removed 8 bases from V and 5 bases from J, with 15 bases in between. CDR3 sequence reads: CASRRDSPETQYF. CDR3 nucleotide sequence: TGTGCCAGCCGCCGGGACTCTCCGGAGACCCAGTACTTC.

This clone was seen just once. The V and J genes are TRBV3-1 (or the pseudogene TRBV3-2) and TRBJ1-3, with D uncertain. The CDR3 length is 12 residues. Germline CDR1 is LGHDT and CDR2 is YNNKEL (reference sequence). Deletions cut 7 bases from V and 2 bases from J, with 6 bases between. In DNA, the CDR3 is TGTGCCAGCACCGAGACTGGAAACACCATATATTTT. It specifies CASTETGNTIYF.

The CDR3 is CASTRGLASYEQYF. CDR3 nucleotide sequence: TGTGCCAGCACCCGAGGACTAGCTTCCTACGAGCAGTACTTC. J is TRBJ2-7 and V is TRBV5-6; 8 bases fit TRBD2. Per the germline V gene, CDR1 is SGHDT and CDR2 is YYEEEE. This CDR3 has 14 amino acids. J gave up 1 base and V 6 bases, and 6 bases lay outside the gene matches.

The CDR3 bases are TGTGCCAGCAGCCTTAAGTCGGGCACTGAAGCTTTCTTT. It yields the protein CASSLKSGTEAFF. The chain carries TRBV9 and TRBJ1-1; D gene uncertain. CDR3 length: 13 amino acids. Trimming stripped 4 bases from V and 4 bases from J, with 11 bases between. The V gene's germline CDR1 is SGDLS and CDR2 YYNGEE.

This clone was detected ten times or more. This chain uses TRBV4-3 with TRBJ2-2, with D tentatively TRBD2 (5 bases). The length of the CDR3 is 16 residues. Germline CDR1 is LGHNA and CDR2 is YSLEER. V lost 0 bases, J lost 3 bases, and 11 bases lay in between. The CDR3 region has the DNA TGCGCCAGCAGCCAAGATAGGAGGTCCTACACCGGGGAGCTGTTTTTT. Its translation: CASSQDRRSYTGELFF.

The genes are TRBV6-5 and TRBJ1-1; D gene uncertain. V was clipped by 6 bases and J by 7 bases, with 21 bases between them. This CDR3 contains 15 residues. The germline gives CDR1 MNHEY, CDR2 SVGAGI. CDR3 coding DNA: TGTGCCAGCAGCCCAATGGGCTATACCCGGGGTGAAGCTTTCTTT. Encoded protein: CASSPMGYTRGEAFF.

This clone was picked up one time. CDR3 sequence: CASSFSQRNNEQFF. CDR3 nucleotides: TGTGCCAGCAGTTTCTCGCAGAGGAACAATGAGCAGTTCTTC. The chain has TRBV6-5 and TRBJ2-1, with no clear D. Germline assignment: CDR1 MNHEY and CDR2 SVGAGI. The length of the CDR3 is 14 residues. V lost 4 bases to trimming and J lost 5 bases, with 12 bases between them.

The V call is TRBV9, the J call TRBJ1-2; no reliable D call. With 0 bases removed from V and 2 bases from J, the gap between germline ends came to 8 bases. The CDR3 loop spans 14 amino acids. Germline V gene data show CDR1 as SGDLS and CDR2 as YYNGEE. CDR3 protein: CASSVENWNYGYTF. DNA for the CDR3: TGTGCCAGCAGCGTAGAAAACTGGAACTATGGCTACACCTTC. The full variable domain, rest sourced from reference TRBV9 and TRBJ1-2, is DSGVTQTPKHLITATGQRVTLRCSPRSGDLSVYWYQQSLDQGLQFLIQYYNGEERAKGNILERFSAQQFPDLHSELNLSSLELGDSALYFCASSVENWNYGYTFGSGTRLTVV.

CDR3 protein: CASTGDRDGEQYF. CDR3 bases: TGTGCCAGCACTGGGGACAGGGATGGGGAGCAGTACTTC. V usage is TRBV2 and J usage is TRBJ2-7; 9 positions agree with TRBD1. In germline, CDR1 is SNHLY, CDR2 FYNNEI. The CDR3 is 13 residues long. J gave up 7 bases and V 7 bases, and 8 bases lay outside the gene matches.

The rearrangement joins TRBV3-1 (or the pseudogene TRBV3-2) to TRBJ2-2, with a tentative D call TRBD2 (5 bases). Deletions cut 1 base from V and 5 bases from J, with 8 bases between. The CDR3 is made up of 14 amino acids. Germline V gene lookup returns CDR1 LGHDT and CDR2 YNNKEL (reference sequence). This CDR3 reads CASSQVGGTGELFF. The CDR3 coding sequence is TGTGCCAGCAGCCAAGTCGGAGGAACCGGGGAGCTGTTTTTT.

The genes are TRBV6-5 and TRBJ1-2; 9 bases are a match to TRBD1. V shed 6 bases and J 4 bases; nucleotides not matched to a gene: 9. Germline CDR1 and CDR2: MNHEY and SVGAGI. This CDR3 has 15 residues. The CDR3 reads CASRQGAGGVYGYTF. As DNA, the CDR3 is TGTGCCAGCAGACAGGGGGCAGGGGGGGTCTATGGCTACACCTTC.

V is TRBV5-1 and J is TRBJ2-7; the match to TRBD2 covers 8 bases. Germline CDR1 is SGHRS and CDR2 is YFSETQ. This CDR3 contains 16 residues. Losses at the gene ends were 3 bases for V and 0 bases for J; bases not matched to a gene: 8. This chain's CDR3 is CASSWQSGSSSYEQYF. The CDR3 nucleotides read TGCGCCAGCAGCTGGCAAAGCGGGAGTAGCTCCTACGAGCAGTACTTC.

The rearrangement links TRBV27 to TRBJ2-3, with 9 positions matching TRBD1. CDR1 is MNHEY and CDR2 is SMNVEV in the germline V gene (reference sequence). Trimming cost V 4 bases and J 6 bases; bases outside gene matches: 8. The CDR3 spans 15 residues. The CDR3 region has the DNA TGTGCCAGCAGTTCTGCGGGACAGGGAGAGGATACGCAGTATTTT. This gives the protein CASSSAGQGEDTQYF.

J is TRBJ2-2 and V is TRBV5-1; TRBD2 matches at 10 bases. Germline V gives CDR1 SGHRS, CDR2 YFSETQ. The CDR3 is 17 residues long. Unmatched junction bases numbered 9, after V lost 0 bases and J lost 7 bases. DNA of the CDR3: TGCGCCAGCAGCTTGGCCAAGCGGGGGGGCCTTGTCGGGGAGCTGTTTTTT. Protein product: CASSLAKRGGLVGELFF. Based on the CDR3 plus reference TRBV5-1 and TRBJ2-2, the full variable domain is KAGVTQTPRYLIKTRGQQVTLSCSPISGHRSVSWYQQTPGQGLQFLFEYFSETQRNKGNFPGRFSGRQFSNSRSEMNVSTLELGDSALYLCASSLAKRGGLVGELFFGEGSRLTVL.

The genes are TRBV10-2 and TRBJ1-1, with D hard to call. The CDR3 spans 17 residues. The V and J ends lost 2 bases and 7 bases respectively, with 23 bases between them. Germline assignment: CDR1 WSHSY and CDR2 SAAADI. CDR3 DNA sequence: TGCGCCAGCAGTGAGCGTCCTCAATATGCGGGAAAGTATGAAGCTTTCTTT. This codes for CASSERPQYAGKYEAFF.

The chain joins TRBV4-1 to TRBJ1-2; 8 bases agree with TRBD1. This CDR3 comprises 16 residues. Germline CDR1 reads MGHRA; CDR2 reads YSYEKL. The V and J ends lost 1 base and 3 bases, in that order; junction bases with no gene match: 7. The CDR3 here is CASSQVRQGLHYGYTF. The CDR3 DNA follows: TGCGCCAGCAGCCAAGTAAGACAGGGGTTACACTATGGCTACACCTTC.

The genes are TRBV3-1 (or the pseudogene TRBV3-2) and TRBJ2-5; D perhaps matches TRBD1 (6 bases). The CDR3 runs 16 residues. Germline V gene data show CDR1 as LGHDT and CDR2 as YNNKEL (reference sequence). Deletions cut 0 bases from V and 4 bases from J, with 15 bases between. The chain's CDR3 is CASSQDPDRKGETQYF. The CDR3, as DNA: TGTGCCAGCAGCCAAGATCCAGACAGGAAAGGAGAGACCCAGTACTTC.

This chain joins TRBV19 and TRBJ1-1, with 7 bases identical to TRBD1. V trimming: 1 base; J trimming: 0 bases; junction bases outside the gene matches: 5. Germline lookup yields CDR1 LNHDA and CDR2 SQIVND (reference sequence). This CDR3 contains 16 residues. CDR3 region: CASSIGRGHLNTEAFF. DNA for the CDR3: TGTGCCAGTAGTATAGGTAGGGGGCACCTGAACACTGAAGCTTTCTTT.

J is TRBJ2-7 and V is TRBV7-8, with D maybe TRBD1 (5 bases). V was trimmed by 4 bases and J by 1 base, leaving 11 bases between them. This CDR3 is 14 amino acids long. The germline V gene encodes CDR1 SGHVS and CDR2 FQNEAQ. The CDR3 DNA reads TGTGCCAGCAGCTCCAGGGTCGGGTCCTACGAGCAGTACTTC. Protein: CASSSRVGSYEQYF.

This clone was seen only a few times. The chain has TRBV28 and TRBJ1-5, with a tentative D call TRBD1 (6 bases). The CDR3 extends over 16 amino acids. The germline CDR1 and CDR2 sequences are MDHEN and SYDVKM. Trimming cost V 2 bases and J 8 bases, with 19 bases left between them. The CDR3 DNA reads as TGTGCCAGCAGTTTAGGCAGGGGACCCAATCACAAGCCCCAGCATTTT. It yields the protein CASSLGRGPNHKPQHF.